The clone carrying this T cell receptor (beta chain) was detected a few times. Its cognate antigen is unknown. The data were taken from a study of T-cell memory formation after mild COVID-19. The V gene lost 0 bases and the J gene lost 8 bases, with 14 bases spanning the gap. The CDR3 is 15 amino acids. In germline, CDR1 is SGHRS, CDR2 YFSETQ. TCR alpha and TCR beta cDNA libraries carrying sample barcodes and UMIs were produced by 5'RACE using constant-segment primers. TCRdb re-called the 5' RACE reads with MiXCR, one entry per CDR3 protein. The sample carries 250,000 to 350,000 distinct CDR3 sequences, under 20% recorded once. Study-level points and caveats: Second-wave clones reaching peak frequency on day 37 lacked confirmed SARS-CoV-2 specificity.

The sample was PBMCs or a T cell subset sorted from them (not recorded which). The receptor comes from a man younger than 35 who had mild COVID-19 (a few samples of this study predate the infection). Cell type and time point are not known. This chain connects TRBV5-1 to TRBJ1-4; no clear D. CDR3 in amino acids: CASSLALGGREKLFF. CDR3 DNA: TGCGCCAGCAGCTTGGCCCTGGGCGGAAGAGAAAAACTGTTTTTT.